Listed below are T cell receptor beta chains from one sample, sequenced in a study of CD4 and CD8 cells across lung adenocarcinoma regions. Each CDR3 protein is one row after TCRdb ran MiXCR on the PCR reads. This table has under 10,000 distinct CDR3 sequences, 40% to 50% appearing once. The sequenced sample was CD4+ T cells from the margin of a lung tumor. The receptors originated from a female donor with lung adenocarcinoma. The CD4 and CD8 labels of this study may be unreliable. Each CDR3 is given with its conserved first and last residue. The order of the fields is D gene, clone size, CDR3 length, V gene, J gene, CDR3 protein, CDR3 DNA. D genes are given only for firm matches. The size field is filled for only some rows; it gives once, few, many or a size class.

TRBD2	-	17	TRBV20-1	TRBJ2-1	CSAIGTSGRISYNEQFF	TGCAGTGCTATTGGGACTAGCGGGAGGATTTCCTACAATGAGCAGTTCTTC
TRBD2	-	15	TRBV10-1	TRBJ2-3	CASTRGGRRGDTQYF	TGCGCCAGCACCCGGGGGGGCCGAAGAGGAGATACGCAGTATTTT
TRBD1	many	13	TRBV25-1	TRBJ2-7	CASSGQGLNEQYF	TGTGCCAGCAGCGGACAGGGGCTCAACGAGCAGTACTTC
-	-	12	TRBV14	TRBJ1-2	CASSPDKYGYTF	TGTGCCAGCAGCCCCGACAAGTATGGCTACACCTTC
TRBD2	few	19	TRBV6-1	TRBJ2-5	CASSEGLSSSGRARETQYF	TGTGCCAGCAGTGAGGGCCTATCTTCTAGCGGGAGGGCCCGGGAGACCCAGTACTTC
-	-	16	TRBV27	TRBJ2-2	CASSFSRQGSTGTQFF	TGTGCCAGCAGTTTTAGCCGGCAGGGGAGCACCGGGACGCAGTTTTTT
-	medium-sized	13	TRBV6-5	TRBJ1-1	CASRFRREAEAFF	TGTGCCAGCAGGTTTCGTCGAGAGGCTGAAGCTTTCTTT
-	-	16	TRBV27	TRBJ2-1	CASSPLREPTWDEQFF	TGTGCCAGCAGTCCCCTCCGGGAACCAACCTGGGATGAGCAGTTCTTC
-	-	16	TRBV6-1	TRBJ2-3	CASSDPAGTSTDTQYF	TGTGCCAGCAGTGACCCCGCGGGCACTAGCACAGATACGCAGTATTTT
TRBD1	once	13	TRBV10-3	TRBJ2-5	CATDRTGKETQYF	TGTGCCACCGACCGGACAGGGAAAGAGACCCAGTACTTC
-	once	15	TRBV7-6	TRBJ2-1	CASSLMAVSYGEQFF	TGTGCCAGCAGCTTAATGGCAGTCTCCTACGGTGAGCAGTTTTTC
-	-	17	TRBV6-1	TRBJ1-5	CASSEARGRGSNQPQHF	TGTGCCAGCAGTGAAGCGCGAGGCAGGGGAAGCAATCAGCCCCAGCATTTT
-	few	15	TRBV7-2	TRBJ2-3	CASSPVGGRGNTQYF	TGTGCCAGCAGCCCAGTCGGGGGGCGCGGAAATACGCAGTATTTT
-	-	16	TRBV6-1	TRBJ2-3	CASSEFKGSCSYEQSF	TGTGCCAGCAGTGAATTCAAGGGGTCGTGCTCCTACGAGCAGTCCTTC
-	-	13	TRBV7-8	TRBJ2-7	CASSLDRAGEQYF	TGTGCCAGCAGCTTAGACCGAGCTGGGGAGCAGTACTTC
-	-	13	TRBV2	TRBJ1-1	CASGILGVTEAFF	TGTGCCAGCGGAATCTTGGGGGTGACTGAAGCTTTCTTT
TRBD1	-	15	TRBV6-1	TRBJ2-1	CASKRDRGANNEQFF	TGTGCCAGCAAACGAGACAGGGGGGCCAACAACGAGCAGTTCTTC
TRBD2	-	13	TRBV6-1	TRBJ2-3	CASAGREWDTQYF	TGTGCCAGCGCAGGGCGGGAGTGGGATACGCAGTATTTT
-	medium-sized	14	TRBV6-1	TRBJ1-1	CASSVRDPGDGAFF	TGTGCCAGCAGTGTCCGGGACCCTGGGGATGGAGCTTTCTTT
TRBD1	-	14	TRBV12-3/TRBV12-4	TRBJ2-1	CASTETGGADEQFF	TGTGCCAGCACCGAAACAGGGGGAGCGGATGAGCAGTTCTTC
-	-	13	TRBV6-5	TRBJ2-7	CASSSGSLGEQYF	TGTGCCAGCAGTTCAGGGTCCCTGGGCGAGCAGTACTTC
TRBD1	-	15	TRBV4-1	TRBJ2-5	CASSQGTGLGETQYF	TGCGCCAGCAGCCAAGGGACAGGGCTTGGAGAGACCCAGTACTTC
-	-	14	TRBV11-1	TRBJ2-7	CASSQPNWDHEQYF	TGTGCCAGCAGTCAACCCAATTGGGACCACGAGCAGTACTTC
TRBD1	-	13	TRBV9	TRBJ2-5	CASSVQGVETQYF	TGTGCCAGCAGCGTCCAGGGGGTTGAGACCCAGTACTTC
TRBD2	many	18	TRBV5-6	TRBJ2-3	CASSLPGLAGAYTDTQYF	TGTGCCAGCAGCTTACCGGGACTAGCGGGAGCATACACAGATACGCAGTATTTT
TRBD2	few	15	TRBV20-1	TRBJ2-1	CSAKIAGVSYNEQFF	TGCAGTGCAAAGATAGCGGGAGTGTCCTACAATGAGCAGTTCTTC
-	-	14	TRBV12-3/TRBV12-4	TRBJ2-3	CASNQGGVGDTQYF	TGTGCCAGCAACCAGGGGGGTGTGGGAGATACGCAGTATTTT
-	medium-sized	13	TRBV7-2	TRBJ2-1	CASSTTGYNEQFF	TGTGCCAGCAGCACAACAGGGTACAATGAGCAGTTCTTC
-	once	14	TRBV6-1	TRBJ2-4	CASRGVWGKDMQYF	TGTGCCAGCAGGGGGGTGTGGGGCAAAGATATGCAGTACTTC
TRBD2	-	12	TRBV6-1	TRBJ2-1	CASSGARLATIF	TGTGCCAGCAGTGGGGCGAGACTAGCGACGATCTTC
-	few	14	TRBV7-2	TRBJ1-4	CASSFGSSNEKLFF	TGTGCCAGCAGCTTTGGCAGCTCTAATGAAAAACTGTTTTTT
-	few	16	TRBV4-2	TRBJ2-3	CASSQDGATATDTQYF	TGTGCCAGCAGCCAAGACGGCGCAACCGCCACAGATACGCAGTATTTT
TRBD2	few	15	TRBV30	TRBJ2-7	CAWADPGLAIYEQYF	TGTGCCTGGGCGGATCCGGGACTAGCGATCTACGAGCAGTACTTC
TRBD1	medium-sized	18	TRBV27	TRBJ1-2	CASTEAIGGGQGVRGYTF	TGTGCCAGCACCGAAGCCATCGGAGGGGGACAGGGGGTTCGCGGCTACACCTTC
-	-	13	TRBV7-8	TRBJ1-1	CASSLERGVGAFF	TGTGCCAGCAGCTTAGAGAGGGGGGTGGGAGCTTTCTTT
-	many	13	TRBV27	TRBJ1-2	CASSLSGNYGYTF	TGTGCCAGCAGTTTATCCGGAAACTATGGCTACACCTTC
-	-	15	TRBV11-3	TRBJ1-4	CASSLDGQGDEKLFF	TGTGCCAGCAGCTTAGACGGCCAAGGGGATGAAAAACTGTTTTTT
-	-	15	TRBV4-1	TRBJ2-3	CAGSADGAGTDTQYF	TGCGCAGGAAGCGCAGATGGGGCCGGCACAGATACGCAGTATTTT